Presented here are 32 T cell receptor beta chains from one specimen sequenced in a study of regulatory T cells in long-lasting Graves disease. Researchers made TCR beta libraries by using iRepertoire HTBI primers and running Arm-PCR on CDR3 regions. TCRdb itself ran the multiplex PCR reads through MiXCR, one entry per CDR3 protein. Of 400,000 to 550,000 distinct CDR3 sequences listed, 16% are singletons. As to time point: newly diagnosed GD, antithyroid drugs for less than 3 months. PBMC-extracted RNA yielded the TCR library. The sample also formed part of further work on T cells in Graves' hyperthyroidism and ophthalmopathy.

Here the sequenced sample was peripheral blood mononuclear cells (PBMCs), taken at new diagnosis, from a patient treated with antithyroid drugs. All receptors derive from a woman aged 18-30 years with Graves disease.

This clonotype was counted ten times or more. The chain carries TRBV3-1 and TRBJ2-1, with TRBD1 matching 8 bases. With V trimmed by 3 bases and J by 15 bases, 7 bases remained unmatched. The germline V gene encodes CDR1 LGHDT and CDR2 YNNKEL (reference sequence). This CDR3 comprises 12 residues. In DNA form, the CDR3 reads TGTGCCAGCAGCCAGCGTGGACAGGGATTGTTCTTC. It translates to CASSQRGQGLFF.

This clonotype showed up just a few times. This chain uses TRBV2 with TRBJ1-2; D might be TRBD1 (6 bases). Trimming left V 7 bases short and J 2 bases short, with 20 bases between. Germline V lookup: CDR1 SNHLY, CDR2 FYNNEI. This CDR3 has 16 amino acids. In DNA form, the CDR3 reads TGTGCCAGCATCGGGACACCAGTCAGTCTGAACTATGGCTACACCTTC. Its protein is CASIGTPVSLNYGYTF.

At least ten counts were recorded for this clonotype. The CDR3 nucleotides read TGTGCCAGCAGTTACCTCGACAGGGCTATCTATGGCTACACCTTC. Residues: CASSYLDRAIYGYTF. This chain uses TRBV6-5 with TRBJ1-2; 7 bases line up with TRBD1. V shed 2 bases and J 4 bases; nucleotides not matched to a gene: 7. This CDR3 contains 15 residues. Germline V gene lookup returns CDR1 MNHEY and CDR2 SVGAGI.

Ten or more counts support this clonotype. The chain uses TRBV3-1 and TRBJ2-3, with 7 nucleotides matching TRBD2. The CDR3 consists of 16 residues. Trimming at V came to 1 base and at J to 4 bases, leaving 8 bases not matched to a gene. Germline CDR1 LGHDT, CDR2 YNNKEL (reference sequence). The CDR3: CASSQVAGVSPDTQYF. Here the CDR3 DNA reads TGTGCCAGCAGCCAAGTCGCGGGAGTGTCCCCAGATACGCAGTATTTT.

This CDR3 is CASSLFSDQGNIEYEQYF. The CDR3 coding sequence is TGTGCCAGCAGCTTGTTTTCCGACCAGGGGAATATAGAATACGAGCAGTACTTC. V and J are TRBV7-6 and TRBJ2-7; maybe TRBD1 (6 bases). The CDR3 contains 18 residues. V shed 3 bases and J shed 4 bases, with 25 bases lying between them. Germline CDR1 and CDR2: SGHVS and FNYEAQ.

The genes are TRBV6-1 and TRBJ1-5; 8 bases fit TRBD1. Germline V gene lookup returns CDR1 MNHNS and CDR2 SASEGT. J gave up 5 bases and V 3 bases, and 9 bases lay outside the gene matches. This CDR3 is built from 16 residues. CDR3 sequence: CASSDTRQGSDQPQHF. The DNA for the CDR3 is TGTGCCAGCAGTGACACCCGACAGGGGTCCGATCAGCCCCAGCATTTT.

This clonotype has at least ten counts. The rearrangement uses TRBV12-3 or TRBV12-4 and TRBJ2-2; 7 nucleotides match TRBD1. Trimming took 6 bases from V and 6 from J; bases not matched to a gene: 1. The CDR3 loop spans 12 amino acids. The DNA of the CDR3 is TGTGCCAGCAGGCAGGGGGCCGGGGAGCTGTTTTTT. It is translated as CASRQGAGELFF.

CDR3 sequence (DNA): TGTGCCAGCAGCTTTTTCAAGGACGGGCAAGAGACCCAGTACTTC. Its protein is CASSFFKDGQETQYF. The chain uses TRBV7-2 and TRBJ2-5, with D unclear. The CDR3 extends over 15 amino acids. Trimming stripped 3 bases from V and 2 bases from J, with 13 bases between. Germline V gives CDR1 SGHTA, CDR2 FQGNSA.

This sequence joins TRBV5-1 and TRBJ2-1; D is unclear. This CDR3 region has 15 residues. Germline lookup yields CDR1 SGHRS and CDR2 YFSETQ. Trimming removed 4 bases from V and 3 bases from J, with 14 bases in between. The chain's CDR3 is CASSDEVLVYNEQFF. CDR3 coding DNA: TGCGCCAGCAGCGACGAGGTCCTAGTCTACAATGAGCAGTTCTTC. The full variable domain, its missing parts supplied by reference TRBV5-1 and TRBJ2-1, is KAGVTQTPRYLIKTRGQQVTLSCSPISGHRSVSWYQQTPGQGLQFLFEYFSETQRNKGNFPGRFSGRQFSNSRSEMNVSTLELGDSALYLCASSDEVLVYNEQFFGPGTRLTVL.

There are many counts of this clonotype. The V gene is TRBV18, the J gene TRBJ1-5; 8 bases are a match to TRBD1. The CDR3 sequence is 15 residues long. Germline V gene data show CDR1 as KGHSH and CDR2 as LQKENI. Trimming removed 5 bases from V and 4 bases from J; junction bases left unmatched: 7. The CDR3 loop is CASSSQGASNQPQHF. The CDR3 region has the DNA TGTGCCAGCTCATCCCAGGGGGCCTCAAATCAGCCCCAGCATTTT.

The rearrangement uses TRBV10-3 and TRBJ2-3; D unclear. The CDR3 covers 16 residues. The germline gives CDR1 ENHRY, CDR2 SYGVKD. Trimming took 4 bases from V and 0 from J, leaving 14 bases between them. The CDR3 reads CAISAKLQLSTDTQYF. The DNA for the CDR3 is TGTGCCATCAGTGCCAAGCTACAGCTAAGCACAGATACGCAGTATTTT.

The V and J genes are TRBV7-8 and TRBJ1-1; D gene uncertain. Germline CDR1 reads SGHVS; CDR2 reads FQNEAQ. V lost 1 base, J lost 4 bases, and 7 bases lay in between. This CDR3 contains 13 residues. CDR3 protein: CASSLGETTEAFF. In DNA, the CDR3 is TGTGCCAGCAGCTTAGGGGAGACCACTGAAGCTTTCTTT.

This clonotype has a count of ten or more. The genes are TRBV25-1 and TRBJ2-3; 8 nucleotides line up with TRBD2. Germline CDR1 is MGHDK and CDR2 is SYGVNS. Losses at the gene ends were 2 bases for V and 2 bases for J; bases not matched to a gene: 3. The CDR3 runs 15 residues. The chain's CDR3 is CASSETTSDTDTQYF. Written as DNA, the CDR3 is TGTGCCAGCAGTGAAACGACTAGCGACACAGATACGCAGTATTTT.

The chain couples TRBV20-1 to TRBJ1-6, with 10 bases aligning to TRBD1. Germline lookup yields CDR1 DFQATT and CDR2 SNEGSKA (reference sequence). The length of the CDR3 is 14 residues. Trimming cost V 5 bases and J 9 bases; bases outside gene matches: 7. Here the CDR3 reads CSAGPWDRGSPLHF. The CDR3 DNA sequence: TGCAGTGCTGGGCCATGGGACAGGGGTTCACCCCTCCACTTT.

The table lists this clonotype with many counts. The J gene is TRBJ2-1, the V gene TRBV7-3; D ambiguous. Germline values: CDR1 SGHTA, CDR2 FQGTGA. Trimming shortened V by 2 bases and J by 4 bases, and 12 bases separated the two germline ends. The CDR3 has 15 amino acids. The CDR3 region is CASSLAVKGYNEQFF. CDR3 bases: TGTGCCAGCAGCTTAGCGGTAAAAGGATACAATGAGCAGTTCTTC.

This clonotype was seen ten or more times. The chain links TRBV13 to TRBJ2-7, with 8 nucleotides matching TRBD2. Trimming at V came to 3 bases and at J to 2 bases, leaving 6 bases not matched to a gene. Germline values: CDR1 PRHDT, CDR2 FYEKMQ (reference sequence). This CDR3 is 15 amino acids long. CDR3 sequence reads: CASSFSREGAYEQYF. The CDR3 DNA reads as TGTGCCAGCAGCTTCTCCCGGGAGGGGGCCTACGAGCAGTACTTC.

The sample holds many counts of this clonotype. The chain employs TRBV20-1 and TRBJ2-7; 11 bases match TRBD2. The germline V gene has CDR1 DFQATT and CDR2 SNEGSKA (reference sequence). The CDR3 spans 19 residues. The ends lost 6 bases at V and 0 bases at J; junction bases unmatched: 19. CDR3: CSATTGTTSGVLISYEQYF. CDR3 in DNA: TGCAGTGCAACAACAGGGACGACTAGCGGGGTCCTAATCTCCTACGAGCAGTACTTC.

The rearrangement links TRBV27 to TRBJ2-7, with TRBD2 matching over 13 bases. The J segment lost 5 bases and the V segment lost 0 bases, leaving 4 bases of the junction unmatched. The CDR3 is 16 amino acids. The germline CDR1 and CDR2 sequences are MNHEY and SMNVEV (reference sequence). In DNA, the CDR3 is TGTGCCAGCAGTTTATCCCGGACTAGCGGGAGTGACGAGCAGTACTTC. Translation gives CASSLSRTSGSDEQYF.

This chain uses TRBV16 with TRBJ2-1, with 9 bases lining up with TRBD1. Germline-derived CDR1 and CDR2 are KGHSY and FQNENV. CDR3 length: 18 amino acids. V gave up 3 bases and J gave up 4 bases; unmatched junction bases: 13. The CDR3 DNA sequence: TGTGCCAGCAGCCAGACAGGGGGGTCCCGACACCCGTACAATGAGCAGTTCTTC. As protein: CASSQTGGSRHPYNEQFF.

A note on this clonotype: A much larger clone lies one base from this, so it may be a read error. This chain joins TRBV14 and TRBJ2-1; tentatively, D is TRBD1 or TRBD2 (5 bases each). The V end was cut by 0 bases, the J end by 6 bases, with 18 bases between. Per germline, CDR1 SGHDN and CDR2 FVKESK. CDR3 size: 17 residues. The CDR3: CASSQDLRLGPFNEQFF. As DNA, the CDR3 is TGTGCCAGCAGCCAAGATCTAAGACTGGGACCGTTCAATGAGCAGTTCTTC. Looking up the rest from reference TRBV14 and TRBJ2-1 gives the full variable domain: EAGVTQFPSHSVIEKGQTVTLRCDPISGHDNLYWYRRVMGKEIKFLLHFVKESKQDESGMPNNRFLAERTGGTYSTLKVQPAELEDSGVYFCASSQDLRLGPFNEQFFGPGTRLTVL.

The table lists this clonotype with many counts. The DNA for the CDR3 is TGTGCCAGCAGTGGAGGGACAGGAGGGTTCCACGAGCAGTACTTC. Translated, it gives CASSGGTGGFHEQYF. The genes are TRBV28 and TRBJ2-7, with 8 bases identical to TRBD1. Germline V gene data show CDR1 as MDHEN and CDR2 as SYDVKM. This CDR3 has 15 amino acids. V dropped 5 bases and J dropped 5; count of bases not matched to a gene: 11.

This clonotype was observed a few times. The V and J genes are TRBV5-1 and TRBJ2-1; D gene uncertain. The CDR3 sequence is 15 residues long. The ends were cut back, 0 bases at V and 12 bases at J, with 19 bases in the middle. The V gene's germline CDR1 is SGHRS and CDR2 YFSETQ. CDR3 sequence reads: CASSLEGPSLAGQFF. CDR3 nucleotides: TGCGCCAGCAGCTTGGAAGGCCCCTCGTTAGCTGGGCAGTTCTTC. Full variable domain (outside the CDR3, taken from reference TRBV5-1 and TRBJ2-1): KAGVTQTPRYLIKTRGQQVTLSCSPISGHRSVSWYQQTPGQGLQFLFEYFSETQRNKGNFPGRFSGRQFSNSRSEMNVSTLELGDSALYLCASSLEGPSLAGQFFGPGTRLTVL.

There are many counts of this clonotype. The rearrangement joins TRBV11-2 to TRBJ1-2, with 7 bases fitting TRBD1. V shed 1 base, J shed 8 bases, and the junction held 4 bases outside the gene matches. This CDR3 has 13 residues. Germline V lookup: CDR1 SGHAT, CDR2 FQNNGV. In nucleotides, the CDR3 is TGTGCCAGCAGCTTAGCGACAGGGACGGGCTACACCTTC. This gives the protein CASSLATGTGYTF.

V usage is TRBV27 and J usage is TRBJ2-7; TRBD2 is a possible D gene (6 bases). The germline gives CDR1 MNHEY, CDR2 SMNVEV (reference sequence). The V end lost 2 bases, the J end lost 1 base, and 15 bases lay between the germline ends. The CDR3 covers 16 residues. In nucleotides, the CDR3 is TGTGCCAGCAGTTTAATCGCGGGATTGGGGTCCTACGAGCAGTACTTC. It is translated as CASSLIAGLGSYEQYF.

This clonotype has a handful of counts. The chain joins TRBV6-1 to TRBJ1-2; no clear D. Trimming took off 6 bases at V and 3 bases at J, with 11 bases between the two ends. The CDR3 sequence is 13 residues long. Germline assignment: CDR1 MNHNS and CDR2 SASEGT. CDR3 amino acids: CASSQIGHYGYTF. CDR3 DNA: TGTGCCAGCAGCCAGATCGGGCACTATGGCTACACCTTC.

The chain has TRBV9 and TRBJ2-5; 9 bases fit TRBD1. This CDR3 is 15 amino acids long. Germline CDR1 and CDR2: SGDLS and YYNGEE. With V trimmed by 4 bases and J by 2 bases, 6 bases remained unmatched. The chain's CDR3 is CASSITGGQQETQYF. The CDR3, as DNA: TGTGCCAGCAGCATCACAGGGGGCCAGCAAGAGACCCAGTACTTC.

This clonotype was observed many times. V usage is TRBV28 and J usage is TRBJ2-5; perhaps TRBD2 as D (5 bases). The V and J ends lost 4 bases and 2 bases respectively, with 17 bases between them. The V gene's germline CDR1 is MDHEN and CDR2 SYDVKM. CDR3 length: 16 residues. CDR3 DNA: TGTGCCAGCAGTTGGAGGCGCGACGGGCTACAAGAGACCCAGTACTTC. It specifies CASSWRRDGLQETQYF.

This clonotype was seen a few times. This sequence joins TRBV10-3 and TRBJ2-1; TRBD2 matches 16 bases. The V and J ends lost 6 bases and 9 bases, in that order; junction bases with no gene match: 14. The CDR3 length is 18 residues. The V gene's germline CDR1 is ENHRY and CDR2 SYGVKD. This CDR3 is CAISPGLAGGGYSGEQFF. DNA of the CDR3: TGTGCCATCAGCCCGGGACTAGCGGGAGGGGGATATAGTGGTGAGCAGTTCTTC.

This clonotype appeared a few times. The chain uses TRBV6-1 and TRBJ1-1; D unresolved. Germline loops: CDR1 MNHNS, CDR2 SASEGT. CDR3 length: 18 amino acids. V was clipped by 2 bases and J by 1 base, with 20 bases between them. The CDR3 DNA follows: TGTGCCAGCAGTGAAATGCTTAGGATTGGGCACGAGAACACTGAAGCTTTCTTT. Protein: CASSEMLRIGHENTEAFF.

Here the CDR3 DNA reads TGCGCCAGCAGCCAGGACCGTGCTAACTATGGCTACACCTTC. This translates into CASSQDRANYGYTF. The rearrangement joins TRBV5-1 to TRBJ1-2; no clear D. Trimming removed 4 bases from V and 0 bases from J, with 10 bases in between. The germline V gene encodes CDR1 SGHRS and CDR2 YFSETQ. The CDR3 is 14 residues long.

The chain employs TRBV30 and TRBJ2-7, with D possibly being TRBD1 (5 bases). Trimming took off 2 bases at V and 7 bases at J, with 15 bases between the two ends. This CDR3 has 13 residues. CDR1 is GTSNPN and CDR2 is SVGIG in the germline V gene (reference sequence). In DNA form, the CDR3 reads TGTGCCTGGAGTCAGGGTGGGCCTGGGGAGCAGTACTTC. It yields the protein CAWSQGGPGEQYF.

This chain connects TRBV5-4 to TRBJ1-1; D gene unclear. CDR1 is SGHNT, CDR2 YYREEE, per germline (reference sequence). The germline V and J ends were trimmed by 4 bases and 2 bases, with 12 bases remaining between them. The CDR3 is 14 residues long. CDR3 residues: CASSREWVNTEAFF. In nucleotides, the CDR3 is TGTGCCAGCAGCCGTGAGTGGGTCAACACTGAAGCTTTCTTT.